Following are 5 T cell receptor beta chains from one sample sequenced in a study of a mutant IDH1 vaccine in newly diagnosed glioma. The method was immunoSEQ multiplex PCR; TCRdb's version includes in-frame clones alone and lacks a portion of them. Of about 88,000 clones listed, around 80% are singletons. Described time point: baseline, week 1 (first vaccination visit). Treatment defined: pre-vaccination baseline after standard-of-care therapy. The sample was PBMCs, taken from a glioma patient treated with radiotherapy, temozolomide or both. The receptor set was obtained from a man aged 40-50 years with glioma. Some clones in this sample may be carry-over from other donors' samples.

This chain uses TRBV11-2 with TRBJ2-5; 8 nucleotides match TRBD1. This CDR3 spans 15 amino acids. The V and J ends lost 0 bases and 1 base, in that order; junction bases with no gene match: 1. CDR1 and CDR2 (germline): SGHAT, FQNNGV. CDR3 in amino acids: CASSLDQGAQETQYF. Written as DNA, the CDR3 is TGTGCCAGCAGCTTAGATCAGGGGGCCCAAGAGACCCAGTACTTC.

This sequence joins TRBV6-1 and TRBJ2-2; the D is unclear. V was shortened by 3 bases and J by 1 base, with 6 bases between the two germline ends. Germline lookup yields CDR1 MNHNS and CDR2 SASEGT. The CDR3 loop spans 14 amino acids. This chain's CDR3 is CASSERGNTGELFF. Here the CDR3 DNA reads TGTGCCAGCAGTGAGCGAGGGAACACCGGGGAGCTGTTTTTT.

The CDR3 region is CASGTGDTGELFF. For the CDR3, the DNA is TGTGCCAGCGGGACAGGAGACACCGGGGAGCTGTTTTTT. V is TRBV25-1 and J is TRBJ2-2; TRBD1 matches at 8 bases. V shed 8 bases and J 3 bases; nucleotides not matched to a gene: 2. From germline, CDR1 is MGHDK and CDR2 SYGVNS. The CDR3 contains 13 residues.

In its sample, this clone was seen a few times. The rearrangement links TRBV14 to TRBJ2-2, with D tentatively TRBD1 (6 bases). V lost 6 bases and J 7 bases, leaving 15 bases between the germline ends. Germline CDR1 is SGHDN and CDR2 is FVKESK. The CDR3 spans 14 residues. CDR3 in amino acids: CASRKTGQNGELFF. The CDR3 nucleotides read TGTGCCAGCAGAAAAACAGGGCAGAACGGGGAGCTGTTTTTT.

The gene calls are TRBV5-1 and TRBJ2-1, with TRBD2 matching 10 bases. The CDR3 runs 18 residues. The ends lost 4 bases at V and 7 bases at J; junction bases unmatched: 17. Germline V gives CDR1 SGHRS, CDR2 YFSETQ. The CDR3 bases are TGCGCCAGCAGCCCGCGGGGGCTAGCGGGGGTCGTGGGGAATGAGCAGTTCTTC. This codes for CASSPRGLAGVVGNEQFF.